This T cell receptor (beta chain) was sequenced in a study of Graves' ophthalmopathy and Graves' hyperthyroidism. The germline gives CDR1 WSHSY, CDR2 SAAADI. The CDR3 spans 11 residues. Regarding this clonotype: Its antigen is unknown. One end of the junction varies from germline; a read error may be responsible.

Study outcomes and limitations: Using 13 signatures, a model distinguished ophthalmopathy from stable hyperthyroidism, reaching around 88% sensitivity and approximately 80% specificity. Blood also carried most expanded thyroid clonotypes exceeding 0.001 frequency.

The authors amplified TCR beta CDR3 regions, and they did so from RNA transcripts for repertoire sequencing. Following a first-round RT-PCR that used HTBI primers, a second-round multiplex PCR was carried out. MiXCR was run by TCRdb on the multiplex PCR reads, yielding one entry per CDR3 protein. The repertoire has about 740,000 distinct CDR3 sequences, roughly 41% of them found once; the top ten carry around 40%. Sequences were obtained from peripheral blood. The V call is TRBV10-2, the J call TRBJ2-7; D may be TRBD2 (6 bases). The source of this sequence is an adult man with Graves' ophthalmopathy. CDR3 sequence: CASSDMGLPTF. The CDR3 bases are TGCGCCAGCAGTGATATGGGACTGCCGACTTTC.